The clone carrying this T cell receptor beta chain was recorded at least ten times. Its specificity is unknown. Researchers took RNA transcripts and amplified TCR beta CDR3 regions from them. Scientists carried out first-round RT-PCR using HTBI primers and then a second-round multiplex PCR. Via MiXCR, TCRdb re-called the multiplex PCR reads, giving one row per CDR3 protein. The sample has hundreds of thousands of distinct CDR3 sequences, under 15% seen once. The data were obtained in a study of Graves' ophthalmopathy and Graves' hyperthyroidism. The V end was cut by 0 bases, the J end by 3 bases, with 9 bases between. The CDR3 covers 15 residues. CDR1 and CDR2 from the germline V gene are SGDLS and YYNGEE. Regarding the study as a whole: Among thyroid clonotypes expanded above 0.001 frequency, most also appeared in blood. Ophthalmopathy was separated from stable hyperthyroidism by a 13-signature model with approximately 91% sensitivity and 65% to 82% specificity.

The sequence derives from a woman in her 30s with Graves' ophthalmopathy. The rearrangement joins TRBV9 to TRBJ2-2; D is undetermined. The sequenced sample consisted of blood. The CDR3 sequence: CASSVVSRDTGELFF. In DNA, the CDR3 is TGTGCCAGCAGCGTAGTGAGTAGGGACACCGGGGAGCTGTTTTTT.